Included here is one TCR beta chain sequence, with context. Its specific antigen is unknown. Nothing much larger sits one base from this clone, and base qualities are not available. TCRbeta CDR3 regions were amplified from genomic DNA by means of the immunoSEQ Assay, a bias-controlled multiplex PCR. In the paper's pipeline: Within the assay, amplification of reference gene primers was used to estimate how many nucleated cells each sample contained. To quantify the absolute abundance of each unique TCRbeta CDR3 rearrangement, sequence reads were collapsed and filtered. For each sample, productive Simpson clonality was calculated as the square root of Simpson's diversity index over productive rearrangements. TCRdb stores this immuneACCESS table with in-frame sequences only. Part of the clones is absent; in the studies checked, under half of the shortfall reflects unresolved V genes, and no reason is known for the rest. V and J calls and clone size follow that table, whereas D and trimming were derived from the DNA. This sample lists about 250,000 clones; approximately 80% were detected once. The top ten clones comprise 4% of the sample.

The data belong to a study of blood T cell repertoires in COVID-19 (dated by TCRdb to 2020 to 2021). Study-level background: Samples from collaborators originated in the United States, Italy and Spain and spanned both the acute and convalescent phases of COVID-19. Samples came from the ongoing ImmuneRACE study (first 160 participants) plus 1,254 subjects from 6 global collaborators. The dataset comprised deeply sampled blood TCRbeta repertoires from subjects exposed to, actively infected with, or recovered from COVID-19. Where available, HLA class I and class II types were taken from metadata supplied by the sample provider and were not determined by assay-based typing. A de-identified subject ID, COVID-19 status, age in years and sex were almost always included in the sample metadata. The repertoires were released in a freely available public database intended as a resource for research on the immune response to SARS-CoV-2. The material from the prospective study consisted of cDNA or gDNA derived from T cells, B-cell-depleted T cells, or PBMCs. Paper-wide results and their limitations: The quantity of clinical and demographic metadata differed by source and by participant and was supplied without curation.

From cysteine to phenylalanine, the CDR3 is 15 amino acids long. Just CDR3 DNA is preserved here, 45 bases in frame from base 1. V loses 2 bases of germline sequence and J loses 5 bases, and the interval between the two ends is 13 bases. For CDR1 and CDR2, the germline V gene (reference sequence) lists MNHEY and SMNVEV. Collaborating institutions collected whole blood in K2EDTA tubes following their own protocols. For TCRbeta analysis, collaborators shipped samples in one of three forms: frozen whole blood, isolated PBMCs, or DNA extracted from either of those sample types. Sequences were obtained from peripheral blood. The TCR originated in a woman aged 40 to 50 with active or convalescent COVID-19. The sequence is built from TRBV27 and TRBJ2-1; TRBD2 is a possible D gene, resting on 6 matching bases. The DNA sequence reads TGTGCCAGCAGTTTAAGGCGGGGATGGGACAATGAGCAGTTCTTC. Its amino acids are CASSLRRGWDNEQFF.